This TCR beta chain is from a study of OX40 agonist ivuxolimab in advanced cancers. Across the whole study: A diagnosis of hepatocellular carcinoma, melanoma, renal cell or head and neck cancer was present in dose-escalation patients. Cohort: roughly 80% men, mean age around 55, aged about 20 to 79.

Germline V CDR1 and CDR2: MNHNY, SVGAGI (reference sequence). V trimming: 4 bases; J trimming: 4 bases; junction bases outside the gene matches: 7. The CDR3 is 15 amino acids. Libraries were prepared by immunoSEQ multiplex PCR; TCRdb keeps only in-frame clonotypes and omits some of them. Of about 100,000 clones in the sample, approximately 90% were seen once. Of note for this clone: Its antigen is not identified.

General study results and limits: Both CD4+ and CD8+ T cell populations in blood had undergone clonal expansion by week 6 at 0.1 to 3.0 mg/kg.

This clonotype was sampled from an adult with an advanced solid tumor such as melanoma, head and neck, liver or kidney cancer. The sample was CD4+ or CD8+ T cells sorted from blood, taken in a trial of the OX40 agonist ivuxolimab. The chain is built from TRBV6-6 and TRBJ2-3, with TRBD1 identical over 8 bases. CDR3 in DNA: TGTGCCAGCAGTTGGACGGGACAGGTCCCAGATACGCAGTATTTT. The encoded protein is CASSWTGQVPDTQYF.